What follows are 5 T cell receptor beta chains derived from one specimen sequenced in a study of response to subunit inactivated influenza vaccine. TCRdb used MiXCR to reprocess the RT-PCR reads, holding one entry per CDR3 protein. Here the sample spans some 550,000 distinct CDR3 sequences, under 25% being singletons. These data were likewise used in another study, on T cells expressing NK-cell markers. That work adds: UMIs were included in TCR beta cDNA generated by 5'RACE template switching.

The specimen was CD4+ T cells sorted from PBMCs, collected roughly 12 days after vaccination. Receptors were obtained from a man aged 50 or older who received an inactivated influenza vaccine.

This clonotype has ten or more counts. The V gene is TRBV12-3 or TRBV12-4, the J gene TRBJ2-5; 9 bases line up with TRBD1. The CDR3 consists of 14 residues. V trimming: 6 bases; J trimming: 5 bases; junction bases outside the gene matches: 7. In DNA, the CDR3 is TGTGCCAGCAGCACCACAGGGGGCCGGGAGACCCAGTACTTC. Translating it yields CASSTTGGRETQYF.

This clonotype has more than one count but fewer than ten. CDR3 bases: TGTGCCAGCAGTGAACGGGAGGTAGCCAAAAACATTCAGTACTTC. Its translation is CASSEREVAKNIQYF. The V call is TRBV2, the J call TRBJ2-4, with TRBD2 matching 7 bases. Looked up from germline, CDR1 is SNHLY and CDR2 is FYNNEI. Losses at the gene ends were 2 bases for V and 0 bases for J; bases not matched to a gene: 1. CDR3 size: 15 residues.

This chain uses TRBV28 with TRBJ1-6; 8 nucleotides agree with TRBD1. V dropped 6 bases and J dropped 7; count of bases not matched to a gene: 14. The CDR3 is 17 residues long. Germline V CDR1 and CDR2: MDHEN, SYDVKM. CDR3 coding DNA: TGTGCCAGCAGCCAAACGCAGGGGGCGCGTATGAATTCACCCCTCCACTTT. Residues: CASSQTQGARMNSPLHF.

This clonotype was seen a handful of times. V usage is TRBV11-2 and J usage is TRBJ2-3; 8 bases agree with TRBD2. J was trimmed by 7 bases and V by 11 bases; bases with no gene match: 14. Germline V gene lookup returns CDR1 SGHAT and CDR2 FQNNGV. The CDR3 extends over 14 amino acids. The CDR3 is CAVSGGDGGNTQYF. CDR3 DNA sequence: TGTGCCGTCTCGGGGGGGGACGGAGGTAATACGCAGTATTTT.

This clonotype was seen a few times. The V gene is TRBV3-1, the J gene TRBJ2-7; D is perhaps TRBD1 (6 bases). From germline, CDR1 is LGHDT and CDR2 YNNKEL (reference sequence). V lost 4 bases, J lost 1 base, and 17 bases lay in between. The CDR3 is 16 residues long. The CDR3 protein is CASSRDTGLGSYEQYF. The DNA of the CDR3 is TGTGCCAGCAGCCGAGATACAGGGCTCGGGTCCTACGAGCAGTACTTC.